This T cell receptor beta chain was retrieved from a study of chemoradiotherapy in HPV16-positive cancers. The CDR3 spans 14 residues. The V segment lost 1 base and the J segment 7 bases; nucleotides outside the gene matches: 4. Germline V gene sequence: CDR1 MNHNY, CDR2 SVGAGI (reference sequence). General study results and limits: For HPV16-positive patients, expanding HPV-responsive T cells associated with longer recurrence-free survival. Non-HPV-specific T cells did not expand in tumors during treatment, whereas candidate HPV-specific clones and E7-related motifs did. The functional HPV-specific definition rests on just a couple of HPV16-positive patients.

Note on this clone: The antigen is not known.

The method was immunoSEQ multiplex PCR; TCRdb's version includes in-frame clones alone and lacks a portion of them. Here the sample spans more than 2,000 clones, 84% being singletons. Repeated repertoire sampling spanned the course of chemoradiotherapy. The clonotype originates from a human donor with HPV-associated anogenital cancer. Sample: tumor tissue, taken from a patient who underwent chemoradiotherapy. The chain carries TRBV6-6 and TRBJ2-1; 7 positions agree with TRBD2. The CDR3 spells CASSYWEGKNEQFF. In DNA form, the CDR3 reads TGTGCCAGCAGTTACTGGGAGGGCAAAAATGAGCAGTTCTTC.